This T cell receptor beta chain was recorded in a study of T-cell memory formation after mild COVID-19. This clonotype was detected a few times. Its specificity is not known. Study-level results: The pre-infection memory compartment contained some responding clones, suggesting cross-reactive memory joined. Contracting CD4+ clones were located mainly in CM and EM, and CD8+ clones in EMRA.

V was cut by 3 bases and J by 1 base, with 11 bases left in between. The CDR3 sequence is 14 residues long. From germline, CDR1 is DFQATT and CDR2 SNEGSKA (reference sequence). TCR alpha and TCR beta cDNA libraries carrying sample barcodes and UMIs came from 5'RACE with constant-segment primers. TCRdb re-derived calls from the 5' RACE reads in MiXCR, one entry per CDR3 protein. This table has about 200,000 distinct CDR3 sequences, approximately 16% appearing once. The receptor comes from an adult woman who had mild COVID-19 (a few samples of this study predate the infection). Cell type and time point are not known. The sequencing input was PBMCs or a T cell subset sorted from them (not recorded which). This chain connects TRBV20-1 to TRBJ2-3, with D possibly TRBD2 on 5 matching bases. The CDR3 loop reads CSASSRRGTDTQYF. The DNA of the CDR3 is TGCAGTGCTAGTAGCAGGCGGGGCACAGATACGCAGTATTTT.